What follows are 5 T cell receptor beta chains derived from one specimen sequenced in a study of tumor-infiltrating lymphocytes in localized non-small cell lung cancer. Clones were sequenced by immunoSEQ multiplex PCR, and TCRdb holds only the in-frame ones, with some missing. The data contain over 9,500 clones, 66% of them singletons. The sample was lung tumor tissue. These receptors originate from a human donor with non-small cell lung cancer.

The V call is TRBV30, the J call TRBJ2-5; 7 bases align to TRBD1. Unmatched junction bases numbered 8, after V lost 2 bases and J lost 5 bases. The CDR3 is 14 residues long. CDR1 GTSNPN and CDR2 SVGIG come from the germline V gene (reference sequence). CDR3 loop: CAWSTRTGLETQYF. The DNA of the CDR3 is TGTGCCTGGAGTACCAGGACAGGATTGGAGACCCAGTACTTC.

The chain couples TRBV19 to TRBJ1-5; possible D gene TRBD1, 5 bases. Between the trimmed V and J ends, which lost 4 bases and 0 bases, there was a span of 10 bases. Looked up from germline, CDR1 is LNHDA and CDR2 is SQIVND (reference sequence). This CDR3 contains 15 residues. The CDR3 sequence is CASSKTAFSNQPQHF. The CDR3 region has the DNA TGTGCCAGTAGTAAGACAGCCTTTAGCAATCAGCCCCAGCATTTT.

To note about this clone: The junction shows a germline mismatch at one end, possibly a read error. This chain joins TRBV30 and TRBJ2-6, with D tentatively TRBD2 (7 bases). Germline V CDR1 and CDR2: GTSNPN, SVGIG (reference sequence). The CDR3 loop spans 19 amino acids. CDR3 residues: CASSLAGMGGGPGANVLTF. As DNA, the CDR3 is TGTGCCTCGAGTTTGGCAGGGATGGGGGGGGGCCCTGGGGCCAACGTCCTGACTTTC.

This clone came up a few times. The genes are TRBV6-1 and TRBJ2-3; 7 bases match TRBD1. Per the germline V gene, CDR1 is MNHNS and CDR2 is SASEGT. After removal of 6 bases from V and 5 bases from J, the junction contained 11 bases not matched to a gene. This CDR3 is built from 15 residues. CDR3 coding DNA: TGTGCCAGCAGGACAGGGACGGTCCGTGGAGATACGCAGTATTTT. This gives the protein CASRTGTVRGDTQYF.

The chain joins TRBV9 to TRBJ2-3; D unresolved. Germline lookup yields CDR1 SGDLS and CDR2 YYNGEE. V gave up 3 bases and J gave up 0 bases, with 11 bases separating them. The CDR3 is made up of 15 amino acids. The CDR3 nucleotides read TGTGCCAGCAGCGCCCTCACGGCTAGCACAGATACGCAGTATTTT. This codes for CASSALTASTDTQYF.